The clone carrying this T cell receptor (beta chain) was detected ten times or more. This entry comes from a study of T cells in Graves' hyperthyroidism and ophthalmopathy. It was considered stable Graves' hyperthyroidism when ophthalmopathy did not progress within 18 months. Out of around 10 ml of fresh peripheral blood came the PBMCs. RNA transcripts served as the template for amplifying TCR beta CDR3 regions. HTBI primers drove first-round RT-PCR of the TCR CDR3. TCRdb re-called the multiplex PCR reads with MiXCR, one entry per CDR3 protein. The sample records some 620,000 distinct CDR3 sequences, 15% to 20% being singletons. The CDR3 covers 14 residues. V shed 4 bases and J 3 bases; nucleotides not matched to a gene: 3. Per germline, CDR1 LNHNV and CDR2 YYDKDF (reference sequence).

The sample taken for sequencing was blood. The rearrangement links TRBV15 to TRBJ2-7; 10 nucleotides agree with TRBD2. This clonotype was sampled from a woman aged 25-40 years with Graves' hyperthyroidism. The CDR3 DNA sequence: TGTGCCACCAGCAAGGCTAGCGGGAGCTACGAGCAGTACTTC. Translated: CATSKASGSYEQYF. Variable domain in full (rest from reference TRBV15 and TRBJ2-7): DAMVIQNPRYQVTQFGKPVTLSCSQTLNHNVMYWYQQKSSQAPKLLFHYYDKDFNNEADTPDNFQSRRPNTSFCFLDIRSPGLGDTAMYLCATSKASGSYEQYFGPGTRLTVT.